The 10 T cell receptor beta chains reported below all come from one sample, sequenced in a study of regulatory T cells in long-lasting Graves disease. Relying on iRepertoire HTBI primers and Arm-PCR of CDR3 regions, the team built TCR beta libraries. In TCRdb, the multiplex PCR reads were re-called with MiXCR into one record per CDR3 protein. This sample carries some 450,000 distinct CDR3 sequences, 23% of them seen once, and the ten largest clones take 26%. The time point here: persistent/refractory GD, antithyroid drugs over 5 years with positive TRAb. Researchers made the TCR library from RNA that was extracted from PBMCs. The input for sequencing was peripheral blood mononuclear cells (PBMCs), taken when the disease was refractory, from a patient treated with antithyroid drugs. Receptor source: a female donor with Graves disease.

This clonotype has only a few counts. The chain combines TRBV7-3 with TRBJ1-6; D not resolved. Germline V gives CDR1 SGHTA, CDR2 FQGTGA. This CDR3 comprises 15 residues. The V end was cut by 1 base, the J end by 9 bases, with 13 bases between. Written as DNA, the CDR3 is TGTGCCAGCAGCTTAAGCGGCATGGGCGTTTCACCCCTCCACTTT. Translation gives CASSLSGMGVSPLHF.

The V gene is TRBV29-1, the J gene TRBJ2-2; no clear D gene. V shed 0 bases and J shed 1 base, with 6 bases lying between them. Germline CDR1 is SQVTM and CDR2 is ANQGSEA. The CDR3 is made up of 14 amino acids. CDR3 sequence: CSVEDRRNTGELFF. DNA for the CDR3: TGCAGCGTTGAAGATCGGCGGAACACCGGGGAGCTGTTTTTT.

The V and J genes are TRBV5-1 and TRBJ2-7; D possibly uses TRBD1 or TRBD2 (5 bases each). The germline V and J ends were trimmed by 4 bases and 4 bases, with 9 bases remaining between them. Per the germline V gene, CDR1 is SGHRS and CDR2 is YFSETQ. The CDR3 extends over 12 amino acids. The DNA for the CDR3 is TGCGCCAGCAGCGCAGAGGGGTACGAGCAGTACTTC. Encoded protein: CASSAEGYEQYF.

This clonotype appeared many times. The rearrangement uses TRBV28 and TRBJ1-1; D is ambiguous. The CDR3 runs to 14 residues. The ends were cut back, 5 bases at V and 0 bases at J, with 10 bases in the middle. Germline lookup yields CDR1 MDHEN and CDR2 SYDVKM. DNA of the CDR3: TGTGCCAGCAGTCCTCTGGCGATGAACACTGAAGCTTTCTTT. Residues: CASSPLAMNTEAFF.

This clonotype came up many times. V usage is TRBV7-8 and J usage is TRBJ1-5; no clear D. Trimming took 4 bases from V and 2 from J, leaving 9 bases between them. The CDR3 sequence is 14 residues long. Germline CDR1 SGHVS, CDR2 FQNEAQ. The CDR3 bases are TGTGCCAGCAGCTCAACCCTGGGCAATCAGCCCCAGCATTTT. Protein sequence: CASSSTLGNQPQHF.

This clonotype was observed a handful of times. CDR3 in amino acids: CASSYSSTGELFF. In nucleotides, the CDR3 is TGTGCCAGCAGCTACAGCAGCACCGGGGAGCTGTTTTTT. This chain links TRBV7-2 with TRBJ2-2; D remains unclear. The V end was cut by 4 bases, the J end by 4 bases, with 7 bases between. This CDR3 region has 13 residues. Per germline, CDR1 SGHTA and CDR2 FQGNSA.

The chain links TRBV18 to TRBJ2-4; D remains ambiguous. The CDR3 has 13 residues. Germline V gene sequence: CDR1 KGHSH, CDR2 LQKENI. Trimming pared 7 bases from V and 0 bases from J, leaving 7 bases between. In DNA form, the CDR3 reads TGTGCCAGCTTAGAGGTAGCCAAAAACATTCAGTACTTC. Encoded protein: CASLEVAKNIQYF.

This clonotype was counted only a few times. V usage is TRBV5-1 and J usage is TRBJ2-7; no definite D call. Germline CDR1 is SGHRS and CDR2 is YFSETQ. The CDR3 extends over 13 amino acids. The V end was cut by 0 bases, the J end by 5 bases, with 9 bases between. CDR3 in DNA: TGCGCCAGCAGCTTGGCCGCGAGTCACGAGCAGTACTTC. Its translation: CASSLAASHEQYF.

Remarks on this clonotype: This could be a read error, since a much larger clone is one nucleotide away. The chain combines TRBV7-2 with TRBJ2-7; TRBD2 matches 13 bases. The CDR3 covers 16 residues. Per the germline V gene, CDR1 is SGHTA and CDR2 is FQGNSA. The CDR3 here is CANSLDTSGRVREQYF. CDR3 bases: TGTGCCAACAGCTTAGATACTAGCGGGAGGGTTCGCGAGCAGTACTTC.

This clonotype has at least ten counts. The chain uses TRBV7-2 and TRBJ2-5, with 8 bases aligning to TRBD1. Germline V lookup: CDR1 SGHTA, CDR2 FQGNSA. The CDR3 consists of 16 residues. Unmatched junction bases numbered 5, after V lost 1 base and J lost 1 base. CDR3 in amino acids: CASSLVRTGPQETQYF. The CDR3 coding sequence is TGTGCCAGCAGCTTAGTACGGACAGGGCCCCAAGAGACCCAGTACTTC.